The present T cell receptor (beta chain) was sequenced within a study of graft-versus-host responses after intestinal transplantation. Turning to the study itself: After anti-thymocyte globulin induction, recipients took tacrolimus and steroids for three to four years.

The CDR3 consists of 14 residues. Per germline, CDR1 MNHEY and CDR2 SMNVEV (reference sequence). V was trimmed by 7 bases and J by 4 bases, leaving 16 bases between them. A remark on this clone: The target antigen is unknown.

Regarding the study as a whole: High graft-versus-host to host-versus-graft clonal ratios were seen in allografts of patients with graft-donor T cell macrochimerism.

TCRdb's copy holds only in-frame clones and misses some; the assay was immunoSEQ multiplex PCR. The table lists tens of thousands of clones, 84% of them singletons. The TCR was taken from a human donor who was the organ donor for an intestinal transplant. This chain joins TRBV27 and TRBJ1-1; perhaps TRBD1 as D (6 bases). The sample was unstimulated CD4+ T cells sorted from spleen or lymph node cells, taken before transplant. CDR3 in DNA: TGTGCCAGCAAAACGGGGGGCGGTGGCACTGAAGCTTTCTTT. Amino acid sequence: CASKTGGGGTEAFF.